Detailed here is one T cell receptor beta chain. Profiled with immunoSEQ multiplex PCR; TCRdb holds only in-frame clones, not every one. The data contain about 160,000 clones, approximately 90% of them singletons. The record originates from a study of T cell responses to AZD1222 COVID-19 vaccine. Germline-derived CDR1 and CDR2 are SGHKS and YYEKEE (reference sequence). With 0 bases clipped from V and 7 bases from J, the junction kept 9 bases outside the gene matches. This CDR3 comprises 16 residues. The material sequenced was peripheral blood, taken 28 days after the second AZD1222 dose. The origin of this receptor is an adult who received the AZD1222 COVID-19 vaccine. The gene calls are TRBV5-5 and TRBJ1-4; 7 bases fit TRBD1. DNA for the CDR3: TGTGCCAGCAGCTTGGTAGGGGGCTCGTCACCTGAAAAACTGTTTTTT. It codes for CASSLVGGSSPEKLFF. The complete variable domain, with remaining parts taken from reference TRBV5-5 and TRBJ1-4, reads DAGVTQSPTHLIKTRGQQVTLRCSPISGHKSVSWYQQVLGQGPQFIFQYYEKEERGRGNFPDRFSARQFPNYSSELNVNALLLGDSALYLCASSLVGGSSPEKLFFGSGTQLSVL.